This T cell receptor (beta chain) was identified during a study of cytomegalovirus exposure and HLA in healthy donors. CDR3 size: 15 residues. J lost 5 bases, V lost 6 bases, and 7 bases had no gene match. Germline loops: CDR1 LNHDA, CDR2 SQIVND (reference sequence). PCR used 60 Vbeta primers and 13 Jbeta primers. Per the authors' pipeline: Later analysis identified approximately 88 million unique TCR beta chains, 9 million to 13 million shared. Method: immunoSEQ multiplex PCR; TCRdb's copy keeps in-frame clones and lacks some. The D gene and trimming were derived from the DNA, and the V and J assignments and clone size from that table. The top ten clones hold about 3.2% of a sample with some 150,000 clones, 62% of them seen once.

This receptor was obtained from a middle-aged man in good health and CMV-seronegative. The V call is TRBV19, the J call TRBJ2-5; 12 bases line up with TRBD2. Specimen: PBMCs. The CDR3 reads CASSQRLAGVETQYF. The CDR3 DNA sequence: TGTGCCAGTAGCCAAAGACTAGCGGGAGTGGAGACCCAGTACTTC.